The clone carrying this TCR beta chain was observed a few times. Together with a sample-barcoded 5' primer, a J-beta primer mix was included in a second PCR lasting 7 to 11 cycles. Via MiXCR, TCRdb re-called the 5' RACE reads, giving one row per CDR3 protein. The sample includes hundreds of thousands of distinct CDR3 sequences, about 56% of them seen just once. The CDR3 length is 13 residues. Trimming stripped 5 bases from V and 0 bases from J, with 7 bases between. CDR1 MDHEN and CDR2 SYDVKM come from the germline V gene. This entry belongs to a study of blood T cells in healthy people across ages. Sequenced input: blood. The TCR sequence derives from a man aged 40-49 years in good health. The rearrangement links TRBV28 to TRBJ1-1; the D is unclear. DNA for the CDR3: TGTGCCAGCAGTCCTGTAATGAACACTGAAGCTTTCTTT. Its translation: CASSPVMNTEAFF.